The rows below give T cell receptor beta chains drawn from one sample of a study of graft-versus-host responses after intestinal transplantation. The repertoire was sequenced with immunoSEQ multiplex PCR; TCRdb's copy has only in-frame clones and lacks some. Among 50,000 or so clones listed, about 93% were seen once. Sequenced here: PBMCs, sampled 118 days after intestinal transplantation. These receptors were collected from a human patient who received an intestinal transplant, so some T cells may come from the graft donor. CDR3s leave out the opening cysteine and the closing phenylalanine or tryptophan.

CDR3 length | J gene | V gene | CDR3 protein
11 | TRBJ2-1 | TRBV15 | ATSAGLYNEQF
12 | TRBJ2-1 | TRBV6-1 | ASSESLIYNEQF
13 | TRBJ2-7 | TRBV6-1 | ASSERGRTDYEQY
11 | TRBJ2-1 | TRBV7-6 | ASSLVQGSEQF
18 | TRBJ2-2 | TRBV9 | ASSPLDGLAGGPNTGELF
14 | TRBJ2-1 | TRBV2 | ASRGLAGGPNNEQF
10 | TRBJ2-7 | TRBV28 | ASNDNSYEQY
12 | TRBJ2-1 | TRBV29-1 | SVLGGLSYNEQF
11 | TRBJ2-7 | TRBV5-1 | ASSARLPNEQY
14 | TRBJ2-7 | TRBV7-6 | ASSPPPDRISYEQY
14 | TRBJ1-2 | TRBV27 | ASSLSSGPTFYGYT
12 | TRBJ1-4 | TRBV19 | ASTEYATNEKLF
15 | TRBJ2-1 | TRBV5-6 | ASSLMSAGGFYNEQF
12 | - | TRBV18 | ASSSGAQGYEQY
14 | TRBJ2-5 | TRBV6-5 | ASSYSPAGGPETQY
13 | TRBJ2-1 | TRBV6-1 | ASSEWRGPNNEQF
14 | TRBJ2-6 | TRBV19 | ASWSRGYIGANVLT
12 | TRBJ2-7 | TRBV18 | ASSPQPTGGEQY
11 | TRBJ2-6 | TRBV19 | ASRTSGANVLT
14 | TRBJ1-4 | TRBV19 | ASSIGLGGDNEKLF
15 | TRBJ2-1 | TRBV27 | ASRSPLRGGRYNEQF
9 | TRBJ2-7 | TRBV20-1 | SARETYEQY
15 | TRBJ2-4 | TRBV6-1 | ASSVEYGLGAKNIQY
12 | TRBJ1-2 | TRBV9 | ASSVGPANYGYT
15 | TRBJ2-5 | TRBV11-2 | ASSFIYVTSPQETQY
15 | TRBJ1-5 | TRBV11-2 | ASSLWPTGTHHQPQH
12 | TRBJ1-1 | TRBV6-5 | ASSYGELLTEAF
12 | TRBJ2-7 | TRBV7-9 | ASSQTGLPYEQY
14 | TRBJ2-7 | TRBV11-2 | ASSGGLAGVGYEQY
9 | TRBJ2-1 | TRBV5-1 | ASGGGNEQF
13 | TRBJ2-5 | TRBV18 | ASSPRTSGQETQY
15 | TRBJ2-2 | TRBV4-1 | ASSQEGDRVPTGELF
16 | TRBJ2-5 | TRBV5-6 | ASSLVGFSGGPGETQY
11 | TRBJ2-4 | TRBV7-8 | ASSLGGLGIQY
12 | TRBJ1-2 | TRBV28 | ASSPLSGYYGYT
11 | TRBJ2-7 | TRBV6-1 | ASRDRGNYEQY
14 | TRBJ2-3 | TRBV7-9 | ASSLSRGLLTDTQY
12 | TRBJ2-7 | TRBV10-3 | AISEPPDSYEQY
11 | TRBJ1-5 | TRBV6-5 | ASSSTPVQPQH
11 | TRBJ2-2 | TRBV4-1 | ASSSRLGGELF
12 | TRBJ2-2 | TRBV7-9 | ASTGPPNTGELF
14 | TRBJ2-3 | TRBV27 | ASSSRLAGVPDTQY
13 | TRBJ2-2 | TRBV2 | ASTPGQGRPGELF
13 | TRBJ2-2 | TRBV9 | ASSRGTGGTGELF
15 | TRBJ1-6 | TRBV4-2 | ASSQSDGTAYNSPLH
13 | TRBJ1-3 | TRBV5-6 | ASSLLADSGNTIY